The clone carrying this TCR beta chain showed up just a few times. Its antigen is as yet unknown. Germline and junction disagree at one end, which may indicate a read error. The sample comes from a study of T cells in Graves' hyperthyroidism and ophthalmopathy. Each diagnosis was grounded in clinical symptoms, serum thyroxine and TRAb, thyroid ultrasound, and orbital computed tomography. The source of the PBMCs was around 10 ml of fresh peripheral blood. Study results and limitations: A 13 V-J signature model discriminated ophthalmopathy versus stable hyperthyroidism. Appearing also in blood were most of the thyroid clonotypes expanded above 0.001.

Researchers took RNA transcripts and amplified the TCR beta CDR3 regions from them. When the TCR CDR3 underwent first-round RT-PCR, the HTBI primer set was used. One entry per CDR3 protein results from TCRdb running MiXCR on the multiplex PCR reads. The repertoire has 250,000 to 300,000 distinct CDR3 sequences, approximately 15% of them found once; the top ten carry roughly 8.2%. The germline gives CDR1 PRHDT, CDR2 FYEKMQ (reference sequence). The CDR3 sequence is 16 residues long. The sequence was collected from a woman aged 35 to 49 with Graves' hyperthyroidism. This chain connects TRBV13 to TRBJ2-1; 13 positions agree with TRBD2. The specimen sequenced was blood. The CDR3 sequence: CASSLGGLAGIYEQFF. Written as DNA, the CDR3 is TGTGCCAGCAGCCTAGGGGGACTAGCGGGAATCTATGAGCAGTTCTTC.